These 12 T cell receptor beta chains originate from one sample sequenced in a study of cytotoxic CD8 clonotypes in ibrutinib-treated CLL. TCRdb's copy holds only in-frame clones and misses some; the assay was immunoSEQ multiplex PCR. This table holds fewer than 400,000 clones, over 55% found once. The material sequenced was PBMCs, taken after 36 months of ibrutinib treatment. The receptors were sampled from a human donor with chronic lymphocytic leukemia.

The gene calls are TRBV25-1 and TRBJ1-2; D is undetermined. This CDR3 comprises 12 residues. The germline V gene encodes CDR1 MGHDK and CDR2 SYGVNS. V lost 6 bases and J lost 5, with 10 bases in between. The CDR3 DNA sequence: TGTGCCAGCAGCCGACCCCCTTATGGCTACACCTTC. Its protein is CASSRPPYGYTF.

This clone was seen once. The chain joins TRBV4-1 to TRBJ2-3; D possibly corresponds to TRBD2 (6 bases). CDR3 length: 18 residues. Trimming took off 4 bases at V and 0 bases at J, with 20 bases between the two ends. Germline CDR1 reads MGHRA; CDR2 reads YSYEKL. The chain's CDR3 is CASSRREPLKESTDTQYF. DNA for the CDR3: TGCGCCAGCAGCCGGAGGGAGCCCTTAAAAGAGAGCACAGATACGCAGTATTTT.

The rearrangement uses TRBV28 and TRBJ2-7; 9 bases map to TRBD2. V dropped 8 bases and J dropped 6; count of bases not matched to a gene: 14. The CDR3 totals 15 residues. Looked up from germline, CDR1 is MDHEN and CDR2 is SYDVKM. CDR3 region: CASSRLGSGSSEQYF. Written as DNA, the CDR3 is TGTGCCAGCTCACGCTTGGGTAGCGGGAGCAGCGAGCAGTACTTC.

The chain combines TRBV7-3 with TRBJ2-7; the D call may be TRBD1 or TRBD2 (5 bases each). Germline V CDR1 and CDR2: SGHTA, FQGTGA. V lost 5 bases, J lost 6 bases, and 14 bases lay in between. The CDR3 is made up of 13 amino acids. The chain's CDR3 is CASSPGPGREQYF. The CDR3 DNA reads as TGTGCCAGCAGCCCGGGACCCGGACGCGAGCAGTACTTC.

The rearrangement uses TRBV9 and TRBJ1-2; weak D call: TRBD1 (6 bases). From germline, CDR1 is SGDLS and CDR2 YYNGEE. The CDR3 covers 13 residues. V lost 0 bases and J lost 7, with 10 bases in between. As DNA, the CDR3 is TGTGCCAGCAGCGTAGTAGGGGGTAGTGGCTACACCTTC. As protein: CASSVVGGSGYTF.

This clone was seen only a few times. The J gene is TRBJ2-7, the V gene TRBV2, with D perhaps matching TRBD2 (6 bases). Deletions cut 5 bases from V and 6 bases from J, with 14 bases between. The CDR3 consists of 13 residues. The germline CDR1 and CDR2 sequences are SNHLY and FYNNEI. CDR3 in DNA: TGTGCCAGCAGTTGGGAGGACTCCCTCGAGCAGTACTTC. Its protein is CASSWEDSLEQYF.

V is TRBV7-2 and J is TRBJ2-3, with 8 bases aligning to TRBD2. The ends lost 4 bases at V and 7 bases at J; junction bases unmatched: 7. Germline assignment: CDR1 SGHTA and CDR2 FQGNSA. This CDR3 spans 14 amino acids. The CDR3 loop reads CASSSSGSMHTQYF. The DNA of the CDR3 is TGTGCCAGCAGCTCTAGCGGGTCCATGCATACGCAGTATTTT.

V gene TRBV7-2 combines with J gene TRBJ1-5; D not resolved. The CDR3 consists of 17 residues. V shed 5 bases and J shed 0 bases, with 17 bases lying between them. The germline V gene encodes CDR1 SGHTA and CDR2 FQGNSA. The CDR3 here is CASSLGGRIDSNQPQHF. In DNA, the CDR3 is TGTGCCAGCAGCCTAGGCGGGAGGATAGATAGCAATCAGCCCCAGCATTTT.

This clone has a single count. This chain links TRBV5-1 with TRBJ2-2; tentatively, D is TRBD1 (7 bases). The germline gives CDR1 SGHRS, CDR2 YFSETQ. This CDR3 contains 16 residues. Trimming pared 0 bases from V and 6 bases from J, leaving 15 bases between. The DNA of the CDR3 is TGCGCCAGCAGCTTGGCCGCGGGACAGTGGTCCGGGGAGCTGTTTTTT. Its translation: CASSLAAGQWSGELFF.

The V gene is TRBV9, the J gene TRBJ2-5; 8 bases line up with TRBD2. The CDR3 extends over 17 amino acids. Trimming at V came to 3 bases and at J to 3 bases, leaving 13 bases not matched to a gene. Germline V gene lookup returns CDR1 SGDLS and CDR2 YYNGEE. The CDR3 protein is CASSAQTRGGPKETQYF. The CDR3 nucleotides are TGTGCCAGCAGCGCCCAGACCCGCGGGGGGCCCAAAGAGACCCAGTACTTC.

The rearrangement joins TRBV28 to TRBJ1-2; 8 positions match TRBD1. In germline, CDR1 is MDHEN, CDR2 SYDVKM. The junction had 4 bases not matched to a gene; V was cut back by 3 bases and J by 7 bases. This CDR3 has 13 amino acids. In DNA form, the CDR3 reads TGTGCCAGCAGTTTCGCAGGGGGCGCTGGCTACACCTTC. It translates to CASSFAGGAGYTF.

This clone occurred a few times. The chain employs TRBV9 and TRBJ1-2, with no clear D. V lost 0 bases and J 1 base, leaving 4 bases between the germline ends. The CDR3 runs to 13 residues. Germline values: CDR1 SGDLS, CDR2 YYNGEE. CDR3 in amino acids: CASSVVINYGYTF. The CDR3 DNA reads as TGTGCCAGCAGCGTAGTGATTAACTATGGCTACACCTTC. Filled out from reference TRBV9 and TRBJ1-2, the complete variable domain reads DSGVTQTPKHLITATGQRVTLRCSPRSGDLSVYWYQQSLDQGLQFLIQYYNGEERAKGNILERFSAQQFPDLHSELNLSSLELGDSALYFCASSVVINYGYTFGSGTRLTVV.